The clone carrying this TCR beta chain was recorded a few times. V was pared by 4 bases and J by 0 bases, with 6 bases of the junction left unmatched. The CDR3 consists of 16 residues. Germline assignment: CDR1 SGHNT and CDR2 YYREEE (reference sequence). These data belong to a study of PD-L1 blockade in urothelial cancer. Specified time point: peripheral blood 6 weeks after treatment start. In each PCR, synthetic TCR analog templates were spiked in. TCRdb's copy holds only in-frame clones and misses some; the assay was immunoSEQ multiplex PCR. The table shows about 43,000 clones, with 83% occurring only once.

The sequencing here drew on PBMCs, taken around atezolizumab (anti-PD-L1) treatment. J is TRBJ2-2 and V is TRBV5-4, with TRBD1 matching over 7 bases. The sequence was obtained from a man in his 60s with urothelial cancer. The CDR3 DNA is TGTGCCAGCAGCCGGGACAGTAGCGCGAACACCGGGGAGCTGTTTTTT. Residues: CASSRDSSANTGELFF.